Here is one TCR beta chain with its context. Its matching antigen is unknown. CDR1 is SEHNR and CDR2 is FQNEAQ in the germline V gene (reference sequence). The CDR3 consists of 15 residues. The entry originates in a study of CXCR3-negative and CXCR3-positive naive CD8 T cells. Through 5' RACE with UMI labels, the TRB cDNA libraries were prepared. TCRdb re-called the 5' RACE reads and gives one entry per CDR3 protein, without DNA. The sample table sets out 150,000 or so distinct CDR3 sequences. Study results and limitations: Both naive subsets had comparably high diversity; memory CD8+ cells much lower. With CXCR3 expression partially decreased after cryopreservation, most assays relied on fresh PBMCs. More hydrophobic TRB CDR3s occurred in CXCR3-positive than in CXCR3-negative naive cells. For the naive subsets, surface CD5 was similar, and TCR strength was inferred from TRB CDR3 properties. Similar TRBV-TRBJ gene usage was seen in naive CXCR3-negative and CXCR3-positive cells, but not in memory cells.

Sequencing was performed on naive CXCR3+ CD8+ T cells from blood. The subset: CD45RO-CCR7+CD27+CD95- naive CD8+ T cells expressing CXCR3 (TNR3+). This sequence was found in a human donor in good health. Some clones in this sample may be carry-over from other donors' samples. This chain joins TRBV7-9 and TRBJ2-7; TCRdb selects TRBD2, and the lack of DNA leaves this call unchecked. CDR3 protein: CASSKTSGTTYEQYF. Combining the CDR3 with reference TRBV7-9 and TRBJ2-7 gives the whole variable domain DTGVSQNPRHKITKRGQNVTFRCDPISEHNRLYWYRQTLGQGPEFLTYFQNEAQLEKSRLLSDRFSAERPKGSFSTLEIQRTEQGDSAMYLCASSKTSGTTYEQYFGPGTRLTVT.